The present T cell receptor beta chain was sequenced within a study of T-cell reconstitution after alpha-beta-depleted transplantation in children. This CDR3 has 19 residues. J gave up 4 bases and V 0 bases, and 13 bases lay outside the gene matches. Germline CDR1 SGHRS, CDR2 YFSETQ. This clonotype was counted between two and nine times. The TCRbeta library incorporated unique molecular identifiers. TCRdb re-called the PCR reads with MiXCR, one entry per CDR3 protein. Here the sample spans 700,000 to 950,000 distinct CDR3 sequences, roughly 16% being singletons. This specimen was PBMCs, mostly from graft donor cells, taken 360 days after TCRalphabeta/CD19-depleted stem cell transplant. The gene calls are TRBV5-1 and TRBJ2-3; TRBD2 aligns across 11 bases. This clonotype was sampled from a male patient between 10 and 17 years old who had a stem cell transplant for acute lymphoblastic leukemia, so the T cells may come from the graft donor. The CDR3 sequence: CASSLVIFLTSGKADTQYF. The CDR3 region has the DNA TGCGCCAGCAGCTTGGTAATTTTTCTGACTAGCGGGAAGGCAGATACGCAGTATTTT.